This T cell receptor beta chain stems from a study of T cell responses to AZD1222 COVID-19 vaccine. Study findings and constraints: No repertoire was sampled before or during the peak T cell response, only after it.

Measured with immunoSEQ multiplex PCR; TCRdb has only the in-frame clones, and not every one. The sample records 110,000 to 150,000 clones, approximately 90% being singletons. CDR3 size: 16 residues. Germline V gives CDR1 SGHNT, CDR2 YYREEE (reference sequence). Trimming shortened V by 3 bases and J by 0 bases, and 16 bases separated the two germline ends. A note on this clone: Its antigen is undetermined.

This clonotype was sampled from an adult in good health. V usage is TRBV5-4 and J usage is TRBJ2-7; possible D gene TRBD1, 5 bases. The starting material was peripheral blood, obtained on day 0 of AZD1222 vaccination. The CDR3 region has the DNA TGTGCCAGCAGCTCCCTCAGGGCAGACAGCTCCTACGAGCAGTACTTC. It encodes CASSSLRADSSYEQYF. Looking up the rest from reference TRBV5-4 and TRBJ2-7 gives the full variable domain: ETGVTQSPTHLIKTRGQQVTLRCSSQSGHNTVSWYQQALGQGPQFIFQYYREEENGRGNFPPRFSGLQFPNYSSELNVNALELDDSALYLCASSSLRADSSYEQYFGPGTRLTVT.